This record looks at one TCR beta chain sequence and its context. This sample is part of a study of control samples from healthy donors and cancer patients. Clones were sequenced by immunoSEQ multiplex PCR, and TCRdb holds only the in-frame ones, with some missing. The sample consists of 150,000 to 200,000 clones, over 80% of them appearing once. V gave up 6 bases and J gave up 2 bases, with 10 bases separating them. CDR1 SGHVS and CDR2 FQNEAQ come from the germline V gene. The CDR3 spans 13 residues. This chain uses TRBV7-8 with TRBJ1-1; D uncertain. The specimen was blood. The origin of this receptor is a young man in good health. The CDR3 region has the DNA TGTGCCAGCAGACAAGGTTTAAACACTGAAGCTTTCTTT. Residues: CASRQGLNTEAFF.